The next 22 T cell receptor beta chains were all read from a single sample in a study of radiation and T cells in renal cell carcinoma. Sequencing was performed with immunoSEQ multiplex PCR; in TCRdb, only in-frame clones are kept and a portion is missing. The sample includes some 8,400 clones, 55% to 80% seen only once; the top ten take around 20%. Treatment described: treatment-naive control, cytoreductive nephrectomy. The sequences come from tumor tissue, collected from a patient whose treatment was nephrectomy without radiotherapy. The receptors were sampled from a man in his fifties or sixties with renal cell carcinoma.

The chain is built from TRBV4-2 and TRBJ2-5; 7 positions match TRBD2. This CDR3 spans 12 amino acids. J gave up 7 bases and V 1 base, and 0 bases lay outside the gene matches. The germline V gene has CDR1 LGHNA and CDR2 YNFKEQ. CDR3 nucleotides: TGTGCCAGCAGCCAAGGGGGGGGGACCCAGTACTTC. Translating gives CASSQGGGTQYF.

The gene calls are TRBV5-6 and TRBJ1-6; no firm D call. The CDR3 has 18 residues. CDR1 SGHDT and CDR2 YYEEEE come from the germline V gene. V shed 0 bases and J shed 0 bases, with 13 bases lying between them. The CDR3 DNA sequence: TGTGCCAGCAGCTTGGCAATAGGGCCTAGCTCCTATAATTCACCCCTCCACTTT. This translates into CASSLAIGPSSYNSPLHF. The full variable domain, its missing parts supplied by reference TRBV5-6 and TRBJ1-6, is DAGVTQSPTHLIKTRGQQVTLRCSPKSGHDTVSWYQQALGQGPQFIFQYYEEEERQRGNFPDRFSGHQFPNYSSELNVNALLLGDSALYLCASSLAIGPSSYNSPLHFGNGTRLTVT.

V and J are TRBV27 and TRBJ1-2, with 10 bases identical to TRBD1. Trimming took 5 bases from V and 3 from J; bases not matched to a gene: 12. CDR3 length: 17 residues. Germline CDR1 is MNHEY and CDR2 is SMNVEV (reference sequence). The CDR3 loop is CASSTLTDRGRHYGYTF. CDR3 sequence (DNA): TGTGCCAGCAGTACCCTTACCGACAGGGGGCGGCACTATGGCTACACCTTC.

This clone has more than one count but fewer than ten. The chain joins TRBV5-8 to TRBJ1-1; D unclear. The CDR3 totals 15 residues. The ends were cut back, 2 bases at V and 0 bases at J, with 11 bases in the middle. Germline loops: CDR1 SGHTS, CDR2 YDEGEE. Here the CDR3 DNA reads TGTGCCAGCAGCTTCCCCGCAAGGGTGAACACTGAAGCTTTCTTT. Translated: CASSFPARVNTEAFF.

V is TRBV25-1 and J is TRBJ1-2; unclear D gene. V dropped 3 bases and J dropped 9 bases, with 17 bases sitting between them. CDR1 MGHDK and CDR2 SYGVNS come from the germline V gene. The CDR3 extends over 14 amino acids. The CDR3 nucleotides are TGTGCCAGCAGTGAGTCCTCGACGGGGATCAGCTACACCTTC. Encoded protein: CASSESSTGISYTF.

This chain joins TRBV15 and TRBJ1-2, with 7 bases identical to TRBD1. Trimming at V came to 0 bases and at J to 4 bases, leaving 11 bases not matched to a gene. There are 17 residues in the CDR3. Germline V gene sequence: CDR1 LNHNV, CDR2 YYDKDF (reference sequence). The DNA for the CDR3 is TGTGCCACCAGCAGAGACCTGCGACAGGGAGGGAGCTATGGCTACACCTTC. Its translation: CATSRDLRQGGSYGYTF.

V usage is TRBV9 and J usage is TRBJ1-1; 7 bases map to TRBD1. CDR3 size: 14 residues. The germline gives CDR1 SGDLS, CDR2 YYNGEE. J gave up 5 bases and V 3 bases, and 7 bases lay outside the gene matches. This CDR3 reads CASSAQGEKTEAFF. The DNA of the CDR3 is TGTGCCAGCAGCGCCCAGGGGGAGAAGACTGAAGCTTTCTTT.

The V gene is TRBV29-1, the J gene TRBJ2-3; D gene ambiguous. Germline-derived CDR1 and CDR2 are SQVTM and ANQGSEA. The CDR3 sequence is 12 residues long. The V end was cut by 3 bases, the J end by 0 bases, with 4 bases between. The CDR3 bases are TGCAGCGTTGACAGCAGCACAGATACGCAGTATTTT. This encodes CSVDSSTDTQYF.

The chain is built from TRBV7-2 and TRBJ2-7; 10 positions agree with TRBD1. CDR3 length: 15 residues. V dropped 0 bases and J dropped 4; count of bases not matched to a gene: 3. Per germline, CDR1 SGHTA and CDR2 FQGNSA. CDR3 sequence reads: CASSLAGQGLYEQYF. The CDR3 nucleotides read TGTGCCAGCAGCTTAGCGGGACAGGGGCTGTACGAGCAGTACTTC.

The chain carries TRBV4-2 and TRBJ1-1; D may be TRBD1 (6 bases). The CDR3 extends over 13 amino acids. Germline V lookup: CDR1 LGHNA, CDR2 YNFKEQ. V was pared by 7 bases and J by 8 bases, with 17 bases between. This CDR3 is CASNRDGRQEAFF. For the CDR3, the DNA is TGTGCCAGCAACAGGGATGGGCGGCAAGAAGCTTTCTTT.

This chain connects TRBV6-1 to TRBJ1-5; a possible D gene is TRBD1 (5 bases). Deletions cut 4 bases from V and 5 bases from J, with 21 bases between. Germline CDR1 reads MNHNS; CDR2 reads SASEGT. The CDR3 is 17 residues long. The CDR3 region is CASSVKGGVIGDQPQHF. DNA of the CDR3: TGTGCCAGCAGTGTAAAGGGAGGGGTGATCGGAGATCAGCCCCAGCATTTT.

This chain uses TRBV20-1 with TRBJ1-1, with a weak D call TRBD1 (6 bases). This CDR3 has 11 residues. Germline V CDR1 and CDR2: DFQATT, SNEGSKA (reference sequence). The V end was cut by 6 bases, the J end by 9 bases, with 14 bases between. CDR3 region: CSARDTAKAFF. DNA for the CDR3: TGCAGTGCCCGGGACACGGCCAAAGCTTTCTTT.

In this sample, this clone turned up once. CDR3 loop: CASSVKASYEQYF. The CDR3 DNA is TGTGCCAGTAGTGTGAAGGCCTCCTACGAGCAGTACTTC. The chain links TRBV19 to TRBJ2-7; D not certain. The ends were cut back, 5 bases at V and 0 bases at J, with 8 bases in the middle. Germline CDR1 reads LNHDA; CDR2 reads SQIVND (reference sequence). This CDR3 is built from 13 residues. Filled out from reference TRBV19 and TRBJ2-7, the complete variable domain reads DGGITQSPKYLFRKEGQNVTLSCEQNLNHDAMYWYRQDPGQGLRLIYYSQIVNDFQKGDIAEGYSVSREKKESFPLTVTSAQKNPTAFYLCASSVKASYEQYFGPGTRLTVT.

This clone was detected once. The rearrangement links TRBV2 to TRBJ2-7, with unresolved D. With 6 bases removed from V and 3 bases from J, the gap between germline ends came to 6 bases. The CDR3 is 11 amino acids. Looked up from germline, CDR1 is SNHLY and CDR2 is FYNNEI. CDR3 loop: CASRQNYEQYF. Written as DNA, the CDR3 is TGTGCCAGCAGACAGAACTACGAGCAGTACTTC.

This clone was counted only a few times. The CDR3 sequence: CASTLRQGSAFF. The CDR3 bases are TGTGCCAGTACCCTACGGCAAGGGTCGGCTTTCTTT. The chain joins TRBV19 to TRBJ1-1; D gene uncertain. Trimming took off 7 bases at V and 11 bases at J, with 17 bases between the two ends. This CDR3 region has 12 residues. Germline CDR1 and CDR2: LNHDA and SQIVND (reference sequence).

The chain employs TRBV5-1 and TRBJ2-6, with a weak D call TRBD2 (5 bases). Germline-derived CDR1 and CDR2 are SGHRS and YFSETQ. V shed 0 bases and J shed 0 bases, with 7 bases lying between them. The CDR3 has 16 amino acids. CDR3 DNA sequence: TGCGCCAGCAGCTTGGGAGGGCCCTCTGGGGCCAACGTCCTGACTTTC. It is translated as CASSLGGPSGANVLTF.

The V call is TRBV7-9, the J call TRBJ1-3; D is ambiguous. Trimming took 7 bases from V and 2 from J, leaving 12 bases between them. This CDR3 contains 14 residues. The germline V gene has CDR1 SEHNR and CDR2 FQNEAQ (reference sequence). In nucleotides, the CDR3 is TGTGCCAGCACGGGTCCGCAACCTGGAAACACCATATATTTT. It codes for CASTGPQPGNTIYF.

The chain recombines TRBV30 with TRBJ2-7; 11 bases line up with TRBD2. The germline CDR1 and CDR2 sequences are GTSNPN and SVGIG (reference sequence). CDR3 size: 15 residues. J gave up 2 bases and V 5 bases, and 8 bases lay outside the gene matches. Here the CDR3 DNA reads TGTGCCTGGGGACGGCCTAGCGGGGGGACCTACGAGCAGTACTTC. Its translation: CAWGRPSGGTYEQYF.

This chain's CDR3 is CASSPAQGTEQYF. CDR3 DNA: TGTGCCAGCAGCCCCGCACAGGGTACCGAGCAGTACTTC. The J gene is TRBJ2-7, the V gene TRBV11-2; D possibly corresponds to TRBD1 (6 bases). The germline V and J ends were trimmed by 5 bases and 6 bases, with 14 bases remaining between them. The CDR3 loop spans 13 amino acids. Germline CDR1 is SGHAT and CDR2 is FQNNGV.

Written as DNA, the CDR3 is TGTGCCAGCAGGGTTTCTAGCGAAACCGGGGAGCTGTTTTTT. This gives the protein CASRVSSETGELFF. The rearrangement uses TRBV6-5 and TRBJ2-2, with D possibly TRBD2 on 6 matching bases. In germline, CDR1 is MNHEY, CDR2 SVGAGI. This CDR3 has 14 residues. V was shortened by 6 bases and J by 5 bases, with 13 bases between the two germline ends.

In this sample, this clone turned up once. The chain combines TRBV2 with TRBJ2-3, with 11 bases matching TRBD1. The CDR3 sequence is 17 residues long. CDR1 SNHLY and CDR2 FYNNEI come from the germline V gene. The J segment lost 5 bases and the V segment lost 3 bases, leaving 10 bases of the junction unmatched. The CDR3 sequence: CASSEVLGTGGKDTQYF. CDR3 nucleotide sequence: TGTGCCAGCAGTGAGGTTTTGGGGACAGGGGGAAAAGATACGCAGTATTTT.

The V gene is TRBV5-1, the J gene TRBJ2-3; no reliable D call. Germline V lookup: CDR1 SGHRS, CDR2 YFSETQ. V shed 2 bases and J shed 2 bases, with 9 bases lying between them. The CDR3 consists of 14 residues. The chain's CDR3 is CASSFDQVTDTQYF. The CDR3 region has the DNA TGCGCCAGCAGCTTCGACCAAGTCACAGATACGCAGTATTTT.